These 21 T cell receptor beta chains originate from one sample sequenced in a study of CD8 T cells in ankylosing spondylitis. TCRdb used MiXCR to reprocess the 5' RACE reads, holding one entry per CDR3 protein. The top ten clones hold roughly 30% of a sample with tens of thousands of distinct CDR3 sequences, over 6.5% of them seen once. Sequencing used blood. Receptors were obtained from a male donor with ankylosing spondylitis or in good health (not recorded which).

This clonotype occurred a few times. This rearrangement joins TRBV10-3 to TRBJ2-4; D possibly corresponds to TRBD2 (6 bases). Per germline, CDR1 ENHRY and CDR2 SYGVKD. The length of the CDR3 is 16 residues. V lost 0 bases and J 1 base, leaving 10 bases between the germline ends. The CDR3 region is CAISESAGSAKNIQYF. CDR3 coding DNA: TGTGCCATCAGTGAGTCTGCGGGATCGGCCAAAAACATTCAGTACTTC.

The rearrangement joins TRBV12-3 or TRBV12-4 to TRBJ2-5; 8 bases fit TRBD2. Trimming cost V 5 bases and J 5 bases; bases outside gene matches: 10. The CDR3 runs to 15 residues. CDR3 DNA: TGTGCCAGCAGTCCCGGGGGGGGATATAGGGAGACCCAGTACTTC. Amino acid sequence: CASSPGGGYRETQYF.

In this sample, this clonotype turned up many times. The V call is TRBV7-2, the J call TRBJ2-2, with 11 bases that match TRBD2. The CDR3 spans 17 residues. After removal of 7 bases from V and 0 bases from J, the junction contained 7 bases not matched to a gene. Germline loops: CDR1 SGHTA, CDR2 FQGNSA. CDR3 sequence (DNA): TGTGCCAGCAACCTTCGTAGCGGGGGGGCGAACACCGGGGAGCTGTTTTTT. Protein product: CASNLRSGGANTGELFF.

The chain carries TRBV5-1 and TRBJ2-5; D is unresolved. The CDR3 loop spans 15 amino acids. CDR1 and CDR2 from the germline V gene are SGHRS and YFSETQ. V lost 2 bases and J 2 bases, leaving 13 bases between the germline ends. CDR3 protein: CASSFYPAQQETQYF. The DNA of the CDR3 is TGCGCCAGCAGCTTCTATCCAGCCCAACAAGAGACCCAGTACTTC.

The rearrangement joins TRBV6-2 or TRBV6-3 to TRBJ1-1, with D possibly TRBD1 on 5 matching bases. The CDR3 sequence is 11 residues long. Germline CDR1 is MNHEY and CDR2 is SVGEGT. Trimming pared 7 bases from V and 7 bases from J, leaving 10 bases between. The DNA of the CDR3 is TGTGCCAGCAATCAGGGCGTTGAAGCTTTCTTT. It is translated as CASNQGVEAFF.

The table lists this clonotype with a few counts. This chain uses TRBV29-1 with TRBJ2-3; D is possibly TRBD1 or TRBD2 (5 bases each). Germline V gene sequence: CDR1 SQVTM, CDR2 ANQGSEA. CDR3 length: 15 amino acids. V was cut by 4 bases and J by 2 bases, with 16 bases left in between. The CDR3 nucleotides are TGCAGCGTTGCTGGGGACCGAAGTTTCACAGATACGCAGTATTTT. Protein sequence: CSVAGDRSFTDTQYF.

This clonotype has only a few counts. The J gene is TRBJ2-2, the V gene TRBV7-2, with 7 positions matching TRBD2. Unmatched junction bases numbered 6, after V lost 5 bases and J lost 0 bases. This CDR3 spans 16 amino acids. Germline V gives CDR1 SGHTA, CDR2 FQGNSA. CDR3 bases: TGTGCCAGCAGCACAAGCGGGATAGCGAACACCGGGGAGCTGTTTTTT. Translation: CASSTSGIANTGELFF.

The V and J genes are TRBV7-9 and TRBJ2-3; a weak D match, TRBD2 (6 bases). The CDR3 has 17 residues. V gave up 0 bases and J gave up 2 bases, with 15 bases separating them. Germline CDR1 reads SEHNR; CDR2 reads FQNEAQ (reference sequence). The CDR3 here is CASSLAGTGGVTDTQYF. CDR3 coding DNA: TGTGCCAGCAGCTTAGCGGGGACCGGCGGGGTCACAGATACGCAGTATTTT.

This clonotype was found many times. CDR3 sequence (DNA): TGCGCCAGCCGGTGGACCGCGGGAAGCACAGATACGCAGTATTTT. It specifies CASRWTAGSTDTQYF. The chain combines TRBV5-1 with TRBJ2-3, with D maybe TRBD2 (6 bases). CDR1 and CDR2 from the germline V gene are SGHRS and YFSETQ. Trimming shortened V by 7 bases and J by 0 bases, and 15 bases separated the two germline ends. The CDR3 sequence is 15 residues long.

V is TRBV20-1 and J is TRBJ2-3; 12 nucleotides align to TRBD1. This CDR3 spans 16 amino acids. Germline V CDR1 and CDR2: DFQATT, SNEGSKA (reference sequence). V shed 6 bases and J 5 bases; nucleotides not matched to a gene: 12. For the CDR3, the DNA is TGCAGTGCAACGAATCCGGGACAGGGGGCCCAAGATACGCAGTATTTT. It yields the protein CSATNPGQGAQDTQYF.

The rearrangement uses TRBV5-1 and TRBJ2-3; D is perhaps TRBD2 (5 bases). Trimming removed 2 bases at V and 2 bases at J, with 12 bases between. The CDR3 extends over 15 amino acids. Per germline, CDR1 SGHRS and CDR2 YFSETQ. The CDR3 reads CASSFAGMNTDTQYF. The CDR3 region has the DNA TGCGCCAGCAGCTTTGCCGGGATGAACACAGATACGCAGTATTTT.

The chain joins TRBV7-9 to TRBJ1-1; D might be TRBD1 (5 bases). CDR3 length: 13 amino acids. Trimming cost V 8 bases and J 7 bases, with 17 bases left between them. The germline V gene has CDR1 SEHNR and CDR2 FQNEAQ (reference sequence). CDR3 nucleotide sequence: TGTGCCAGCGCGGAATTCAGGGTCTTTGAAGCTTTCTTT. This sequence encodes CASAEFRVFEAFF. Filled out from reference TRBV7-9 and TRBJ1-1, the complete variable domain reads DTGVSQNPRHKITKRGQNVTFRCDPISEHNRLYWYRQTLGQGPEFLTYFQNEAQLEKSRLLSDRFSAERPKGSFSTLEIQRTEQGDSAMYLCASAEFRVFEAFFGQGTRLTVV.

The V call is TRBV27, the J call TRBJ2-3, with a tentative D call TRBD1 (5 bases). This CDR3 spans 13 amino acids. Trimming shortened V by 8 bases and J by 1 base, and 10 bases separated the two germline ends. CDR1 is MNHEY and CDR2 is SMNVEV in the germline V gene (reference sequence). CDR3 amino acids: CASVKTGTDTQYF. CDR3 sequence (DNA): TGTGCCAGCGTCAAGACAGGCACAGATACGCAGTATTTT.

This chain uses TRBV20-1 with TRBJ2-1; tentative D call: TRBD1 (5 bases). CDR1 and CDR2 (germline): DFQATT, SNEGSKA (reference sequence). The CDR3 loop spans 15 amino acids. V dropped 6 bases and J dropped 3 bases, with 18 bases sitting between them. In nucleotides, the CDR3 is TGCAGTGCCCCCGTAGGTGGGGCAGGCTACAATGAGCAGTTCTTC. Translation gives CSAPVGGAGYNEQFF.

This clonotype was recorded a few times. This chain uses TRBV7-8 with TRBJ2-3, with 8 bases aligning to TRBD2. The J segment lost 5 bases and the V segment lost 3 bases, leaving 4 bases of the junction unmatched. The CDR3 is made up of 14 amino acids. Germline assignment: CDR1 SGHVS and CDR2 FQNEAQ. The CDR3 bases are TGTGCCAGCAGCTTTCCCGGGACTAGAGATACGCAGTATTTT. This translates into CASSFPGTRDTQYF. The full variable domain, completed using reference TRBV7-8 and TRBJ2-3, is GAGVSQSPRYKVAKRGQDVALRCDPISGHVSLFWYQQALGQGPEFLTYFQNEAQLDKSGLPSDRFFAERPEGSVSTLKIQRTQQEDSAVYLCASSFPGTRDTQYFGPGTRLTVL.

This clonotype has at least ten counts. This chain links TRBV27 with TRBJ1-5, with D perhaps TRBD1 (6 bases). In germline, CDR1 is MNHEY, CDR2 SMNVEV (reference sequence). This CDR3 is built from 17 residues. V was shortened by 9 bases and J by 3 bases, with 24 bases between the two germline ends. The CDR3 region is CASKQFISGVDNQPQHF. In DNA form, the CDR3 reads TGTGCCAGTAAGCAGTTTATATCAGGGGTGGACAATCAGCCCCAGCATTTT.

This clonotype was seen at least ten times. An end of the junction does not agree with germline; a read error may underlie this. The chain couples TRBV5-5 to TRBJ2-4; no clear D. This CDR3 has 13 residues. Germline lookup yields CDR1 SGHKS and CDR2 YYEKEE (reference sequence). DNA for the CDR3: TGTGCCAGCAGCTTTTTAGCCGAAAACATTCAGTACTTC. Protein sequence: CASSFLAENIQYF.

This clonotype has ten or more counts. The chain joins TRBV3-1 to TRBJ2-5; D assignment may be TRBD1 or TRBD2 (5 bases each). The germline V gene has CDR1 LGHDT and CDR2 YNNKEL (reference sequence). The CDR3 is 13 amino acids. Trimming took off 5 bases at V and 8 bases at J, with 15 bases between the two ends. In nucleotides, the CDR3 is TGTGCCAGCAGCAGGGCTGGGGGAGATACCCAGTACTTC. The encoded protein is CASSRAGGDTQYF.

This clonotype was picked up a small number of times. The rearrangement uses TRBV5-1 and TRBJ2-5, with 8 nucleotides matching TRBD2. CDR3 size: 15 residues. V was clipped by 2 bases and J by 5 bases; unmatched bases: 8. From germline, CDR1 is SGHRS and CDR2 YFSETQ. This chain's CDR3 is CASSFRGGLRETQYF. DNA of the CDR3: TGCGCCAGCAGCTTCCGGGGGGGCCTTCGGGAGACCCAGTACTTC.

Only a few counts were recorded for this clonotype. The V and J genes are TRBV29-1 and TRBJ2-5; tentatively, D is TRBD2 (6 bases). CDR1 and CDR2 from the germline V gene are SQVTM and ANQGSEA. The CDR3 has 12 amino acids. With 4 bases removed from V and 4 bases from J, the gap between germline ends came to 10 bases. The CDR3 here is CSVGSGPETQYF. CDR3 nucleotide sequence: TGCAGCGTTGGGAGCGGGCCAGAGACCCAGTACTTC.

This clonotype was seen repeatedly, ten times or more. V gene TRBV7-2 combines with J gene TRBJ1-4, with no clear D. V lost 1 base and J 1 base, leaving 13 bases between the germline ends. Germline lookup yields CDR1 SGHTA and CDR2 FQGNSA. CDR3 length: 17 residues. CDR3 residues: CASSLVVTVGTNEKLFF. The CDR3, as DNA: TGTGCCAGCAGCTTAGTGGTCACCGTGGGAACTAATGAAAAACTGTTTTTT.